The 12 T cell receptor beta chains presented below share a single source sample, sequenced in a study of T cell responses to AZD1222 COVID-19 vaccine. Only in-frame clones appear in the TCRdb table, and some are missing; sequencing was by immunoSEQ multiplex PCR. There are more than 100,000 clones in the sample; 80% to 90% occur only once, and approximately 20% lies in the top ten. The sequenced sample was peripheral blood, obtained on day 0 of AZD1222 vaccination. The receptors were gathered from an adult in good health.

J is TRBJ2-2 and V is TRBV9, with D perhaps TRBD1 (5 bases). The CDR3 is made up of 16 amino acids. Trimming shortened V by 2 bases and J by 2 bases, and 13 bases separated the two germline ends. Germline CDR1 and CDR2: SGDLS and YYNGEE. The CDR3 region is CASSVTHRTNTGELFF. In nucleotides, the CDR3 is TGTGCCAGCAGCGTTACTCACAGGACAAACACCGGGGAGCTGTTTTTT.

The chain joins TRBV29-1 to TRBJ1-3, with 9 bases fitting TRBD1. Per the germline V gene, CDR1 is SQVTM and CDR2 is ANQGSEA. This CDR3 contains 14 residues. V trimming: 7 bases; J trimming: 3 bases; junction bases outside the gene matches: 7. CDR3 protein: CSAGTGGNGNTIYF. CDR3 bases: TGCAGCGCCGGAACAGGGGGCAATGGAAACACCATATATTTT.

This clone came up a few times. This chain links TRBV6-5 with TRBJ2-1; D is unresolved. V lost 0 bases to trimming and J lost 9 bases, with 12 bases between them. Germline V gives CDR1 MNHEY, CDR2 SVGAGI. The CDR3 is made up of 14 amino acids. DNA of the CDR3: TGTGCCAGCAGTTACTCGCCGATTTTGGGTGAGCAGTTCTTC. As protein: CASSYSPILGEQFF.

This chain connects TRBV18 to TRBJ1-1; no reliable D call. Germline CDR1 is KGHSH and CDR2 is LQKENI. This CDR3 is built from 15 residues. Trimming removed 2 bases at V and 3 bases at J, with 13 bases between. The CDR3 sequence: CASSPLDPADTEAFF. In nucleotides, the CDR3 is TGTGCCAGCTCACCATTGGACCCGGCGGACACTGAAGCTTTCTTT.

This clone was detected once. The chain combines TRBV15 with TRBJ1-1, with D perhaps TRBD1 (5 bases). V was pared by 5 bases and J by 6 bases, with 7 bases between. Per germline, CDR1 LNHNV and CDR2 YYDKDF (reference sequence). There are 11 residues in the CDR3. In DNA, the CDR3 is TGTGCCACCAGCTGGGGCCCTGAAGCTTTCTTT. This encodes CATSWGPEAFF.

The CDR3 coding sequence is TGCGCCAGCACTGTGACAGACAACACTGAAGCTTTCTTT. Encoded protein: CASTVTDNTEAFF. The chain combines TRBV5-1 with TRBJ1-1, with a weak D call TRBD1 (5 bases). Per germline, CDR1 SGHRS and CDR2 YFSETQ. This CDR3 is 13 amino acids long. Trimming took off 6 bases at V and 2 bases at J, with 11 bases between the two ends. Full variable domain (rest looked up from reference TRBV5-1 and TRBJ1-1): KAGVTQTPRYLIKTRGQQVTLSCSPISGHRSVSWYQQTPGQGLQFLFEYFSETQRNKGNFPGRFSGRQFSNSRSEMNVSTLELGDSALYLCASTVTDNTEAFFGQGTRLTVV.

The rearrangement links TRBV28 to TRBJ1-6; weak D call: TRBD1 (6 bases). The CDR3 totals 15 residues. Germline V lookup: CDR1 MDHEN, CDR2 SYDVKM. The V end lost 1 base, the J end lost 11 bases, and 15 bases lay between the germline ends. The CDR3 is CASSLYRQAGAPLHF. The CDR3 DNA sequence: TGTGCCAGCAGTTTATACCGACAGGCCGGGGCACCCCTCCACTTT. Using reference TRBV28 and TRBJ1-6 for the parts outside the CDR3, the full variable domain is DVKVTQSSRYLVKRTGEKVFLECVQDMDHENMFWYRQDPGLGLRLIYFSYDVKMKEKGDIPEGYSVSREKKERFSLILESASTNQTSMYLCASSLYRQAGAPLHFGNGTRLTVT.

The gene calls are TRBV20-1 and TRBJ2-7; no clear D. Germline CDR1 DFQATT, CDR2 SNEGSKA (reference sequence). The V end lost 6 bases, the J end lost 3 bases, and 9 bases lay between the germline ends. The CDR3 is 11 amino acids. The CDR3 nucleotides read TGCAGTGCGAAGCAGAACTACGAGCAGTACTTC. It specifies CSAKQNYEQYF.

The chain couples TRBV6-5 to TRBJ1-5; tentative D call: TRBD1 (5 bases). CDR1 MNHEY and CDR2 SVGAGI come from the germline V gene. V lost 6 bases to trimming and J lost 4 bases, with 13 bases between them. The CDR3 length is 14 residues. CDR3 nucleotides: TGTGCCAGCAGGCTCAGTGGGGCGAATCAGCCCCAGCATTTT. Encoded protein: CASRLSGANQPQHF.

The CDR3 coding sequence is TGTGCCAGCACCGAATGGGGCAGGGGGAAGAACACTGAAGCTTTCTTT. Translation: CASTEWGRGKNTEAFF. V usage is TRBV27 and J usage is TRBJ1-1; 7 positions match TRBD1. Germline CDR1 reads MNHEY; CDR2 reads SMNVEV (reference sequence). CDR3 length equals 16 residues. V lost 7 bases, J lost 1 base, and 12 bases stayed unmatched.

The V and J genes are TRBV24-1 and TRBJ2-3; D is perhaps TRBD1 (6 bases). This CDR3 has 16 amino acids. Germline CDR1 is KGHDR and CDR2 is SFDVKD. Trimming pared 5 bases from V and 1 base from J, leaving 15 bases between. The CDR3 DNA reads TGTGCCACCAGTGCGAGGGGGACAATGGGCACAGATACGCAGTATTTT. It is translated as CATSARGTMGTDTQYF.

The chain employs TRBV12-5 and TRBJ2-5; 8 nucleotides agree with TRBD1. Germline V lookup: CDR1 LGHNT, CDR2 FRNRAP. This CDR3 is 15 amino acids long. J lost 4 bases, V lost 3 bases, and 7 bases had no gene match. As DNA, the CDR3 is TGTGCTAGTGGTTTTCAGGGGGCGCCGCCAGAGACCCAGTACTTC. This sequence encodes CASGFQGAPPETQYF.